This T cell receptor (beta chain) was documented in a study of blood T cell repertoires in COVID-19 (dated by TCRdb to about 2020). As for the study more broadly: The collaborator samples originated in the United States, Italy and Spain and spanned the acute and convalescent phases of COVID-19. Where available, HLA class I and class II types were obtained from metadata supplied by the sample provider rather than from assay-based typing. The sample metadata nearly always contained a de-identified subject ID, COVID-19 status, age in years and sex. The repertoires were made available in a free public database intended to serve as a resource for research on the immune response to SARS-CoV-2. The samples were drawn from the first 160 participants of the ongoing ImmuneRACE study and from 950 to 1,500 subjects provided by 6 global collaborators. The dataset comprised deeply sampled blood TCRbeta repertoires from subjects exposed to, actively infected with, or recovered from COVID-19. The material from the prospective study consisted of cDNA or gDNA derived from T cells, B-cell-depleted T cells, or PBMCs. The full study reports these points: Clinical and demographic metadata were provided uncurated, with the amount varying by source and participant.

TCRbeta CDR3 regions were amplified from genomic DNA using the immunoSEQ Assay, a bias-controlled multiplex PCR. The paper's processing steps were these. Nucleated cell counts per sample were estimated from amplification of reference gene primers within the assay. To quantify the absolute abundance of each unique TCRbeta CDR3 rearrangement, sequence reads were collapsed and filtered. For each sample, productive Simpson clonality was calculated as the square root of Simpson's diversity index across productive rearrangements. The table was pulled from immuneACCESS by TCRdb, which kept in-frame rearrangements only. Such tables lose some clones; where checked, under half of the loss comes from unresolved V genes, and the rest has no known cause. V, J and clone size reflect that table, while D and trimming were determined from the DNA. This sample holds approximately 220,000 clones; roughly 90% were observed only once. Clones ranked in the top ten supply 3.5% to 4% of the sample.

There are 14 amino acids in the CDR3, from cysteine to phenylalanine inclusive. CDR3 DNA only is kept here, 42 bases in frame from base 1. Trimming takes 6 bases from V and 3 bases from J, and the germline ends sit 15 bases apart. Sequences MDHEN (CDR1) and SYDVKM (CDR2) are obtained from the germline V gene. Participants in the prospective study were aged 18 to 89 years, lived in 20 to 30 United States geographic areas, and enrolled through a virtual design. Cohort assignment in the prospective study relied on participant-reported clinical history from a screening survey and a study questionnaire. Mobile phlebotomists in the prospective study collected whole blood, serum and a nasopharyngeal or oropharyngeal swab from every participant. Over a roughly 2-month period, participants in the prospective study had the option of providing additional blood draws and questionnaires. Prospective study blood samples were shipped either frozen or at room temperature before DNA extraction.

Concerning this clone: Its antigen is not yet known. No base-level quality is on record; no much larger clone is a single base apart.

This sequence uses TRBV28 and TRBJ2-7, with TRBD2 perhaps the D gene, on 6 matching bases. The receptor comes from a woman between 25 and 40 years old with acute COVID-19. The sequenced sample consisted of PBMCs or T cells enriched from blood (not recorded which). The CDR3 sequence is CASRLTGLDYEQYF. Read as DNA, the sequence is TGTGCCAGCAGACTAACGGGACTGGACTACGAGCAGTACTTC.